The sample holds many counts of the clone carrying this TCR beta chain. Its antigen is currently unknown. There are 15 residues in the CDR3. The J segment lost 2 bases and the V segment lost 5 bases, leaving 5 bases of the junction unmatched. Germline loops: CDR1 SEHNR, CDR2 FQNEAQ (reference sequence). This sample was included in a study of neurological immune-mediated disorders. The study, taken as a whole, reports: No expanded-clone CDR3 amino acid sequence recurred across subjects, suggesting private TCR-beta repertoires. Levels of TCR clonal expansion peaked in HTLV-1-associated myelopathy and reached their lowest in multiple sclerosis, under those of healthy controls.

PBMCs stored at -80 C, 2 million in total, were the source of the unsorted libraries. Synthesis of cDNA was performed by 5'RACE using 10-nucleotide random UMIs. One entry per CDR3 protein, called by TCRdb with MiXCR from the 5' RACE reads. Of approximately 32,000 distinct CDR3 sequences detected, under 7.5% appear once; the ten largest clones hold roughly 4.4%. The sequencing sample was made of PBMCs. This TCR came from a woman aged 40 to 49 in good health. The chain links TRBV7-9 to TRBJ2-7, with 11 bases fitting TRBD1. As DNA, the CDR3 is TGTGCCAGCAGCCGGACGGGACAGGGGGCCTACGAGCAGTACTTC. It yields the protein CASSRTGQGAYEQYF.